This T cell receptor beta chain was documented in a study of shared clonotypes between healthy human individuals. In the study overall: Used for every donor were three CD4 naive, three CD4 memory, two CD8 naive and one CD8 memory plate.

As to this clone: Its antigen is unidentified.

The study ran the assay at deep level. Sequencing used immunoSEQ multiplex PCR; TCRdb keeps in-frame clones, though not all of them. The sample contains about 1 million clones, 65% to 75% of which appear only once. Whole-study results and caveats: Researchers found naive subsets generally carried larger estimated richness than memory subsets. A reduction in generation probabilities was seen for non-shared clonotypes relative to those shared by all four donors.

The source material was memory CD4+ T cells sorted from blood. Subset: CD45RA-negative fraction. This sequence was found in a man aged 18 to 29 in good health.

CDR3 sequence: CASSQGLADYSYEQYF. The CDR3 DNA reads TGCGCCAGCAGCCAGGGACTAGCGGATTACTCCTACGAGCAGTACTTC. The V gene is TRBV4-1, the J gene TRBJ2-7, with 11 bases lining up with TRBD2. With V trimmed by 3 bases and J by 0 bases, 4 bases remained unmatched. This CDR3 spans 16 amino acids. Germline V CDR1 and CDR2: MGHRA, YSYEKL.